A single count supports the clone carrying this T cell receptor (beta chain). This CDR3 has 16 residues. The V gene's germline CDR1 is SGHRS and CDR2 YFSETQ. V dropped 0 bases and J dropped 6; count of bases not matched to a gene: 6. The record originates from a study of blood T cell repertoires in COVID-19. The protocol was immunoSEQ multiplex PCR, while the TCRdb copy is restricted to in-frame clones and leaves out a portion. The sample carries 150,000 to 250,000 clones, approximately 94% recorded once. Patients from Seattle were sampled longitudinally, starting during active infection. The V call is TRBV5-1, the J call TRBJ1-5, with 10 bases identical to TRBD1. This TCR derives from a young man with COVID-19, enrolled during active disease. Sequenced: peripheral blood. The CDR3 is CASSLGVGTGVQPQHF. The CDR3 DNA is TGCGCCAGCAGCTTGGGAGTCGGGACAGGGGTTCAGCCCCAGCATTTT.